This TCR beta chain was observed in a study of T-cell reconstitution after alpha-beta-depleted transplantation in children. Worth noting for this clonotype: Its specificity is unknown.

The TCRbeta library was prepared with unique molecular identifiers. TCRdb called the PCR reads again in MiXCR, with one record for every CDR3 protein. This repertoire shows about 580,000 distinct CDR3 sequences, 23% found once; its top ten account for less than 15%. From germline, CDR1 is DFQATT and CDR2 SNEGSKA (reference sequence). The CDR3 is made up of 14 amino acids. V dropped 2 bases and J dropped 6; count of bases not matched to a gene: 7. The study's findings and limits: Certain patients had high TCRbeta diversity at day 60, and it came from recipient T cells and thymic progenitors that survived. At around two months after transplant, the alpha-beta T cells were reportedly derived from several hundred expanded clones that came from non-depleted graft cells. Most T-cell counts and diversity one year after the transplant came from T cells that were newly produced.

This TCR was sampled from a boy under two years old who had a stem cell transplant for acute myeloid leukemia, so the T cells may come from the graft donor. The sequencing used PBMCs, mostly from graft donor cells, collected 360 days after TCRalphabeta/CD19-depleted stem cell transplant. The chain is built from TRBV20-1 and TRBJ1-5; TRBD1 aligns across 7 bases. The CDR3 region has the DNA TGCAGTGCTAGAAAGGGTGGGGACAGTCAGCCCCAGCATTTT. Residues: CSARKGGDSQPQHF.